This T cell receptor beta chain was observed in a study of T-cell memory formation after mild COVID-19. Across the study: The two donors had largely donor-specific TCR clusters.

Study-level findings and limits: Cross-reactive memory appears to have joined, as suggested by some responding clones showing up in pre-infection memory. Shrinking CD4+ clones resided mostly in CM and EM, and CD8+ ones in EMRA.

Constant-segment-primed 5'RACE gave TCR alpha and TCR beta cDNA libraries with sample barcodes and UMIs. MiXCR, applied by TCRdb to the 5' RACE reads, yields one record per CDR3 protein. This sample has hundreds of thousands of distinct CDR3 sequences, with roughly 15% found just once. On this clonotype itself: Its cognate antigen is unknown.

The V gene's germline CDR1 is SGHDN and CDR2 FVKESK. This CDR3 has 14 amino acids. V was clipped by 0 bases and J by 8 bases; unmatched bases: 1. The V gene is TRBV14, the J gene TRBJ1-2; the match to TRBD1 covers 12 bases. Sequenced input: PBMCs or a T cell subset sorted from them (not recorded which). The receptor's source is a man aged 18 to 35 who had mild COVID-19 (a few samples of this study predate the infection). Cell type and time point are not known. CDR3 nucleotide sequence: TGTGCCAGCAGCCAAGATGGGACAGGGGGCGGCTACACCTTC. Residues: CASSQDGTGGGYTF.